A selection of T cell receptor beta chains follows, all from one sample in a study of control samples from healthy donors and cancer patients. Here immunoSEQ multiplex PCR was the method, and the copy in TCRdb shows in-frame clones only, minus some. The sample includes 95,000 to 150,000 clones, more than 70% of them seen just once. Sequencing was performed on blood. The receptors derive from a man in his fifties or sixties in good health. Both conserved end residues are trimmed from each CDR3. A D gene is named only where the DNA matches it firmly.

d_gene	v_gene	len	j_gene	CDR3aa
-	TRBV28	13	TRBJ1-6	ASSVLVGPDSPLH
-	TRBV2	13	TRBJ2-2	ASFPGGRDTGELF
-	TRBV3-1/TRBV3-2	10	TRBJ2-1	ASSQAGIEQF
-	TRBV28	10	TRBJ1-2	ASSLRVDGYT
-	TRBV3-1/TRBV3-2	12	TRBJ1-1	ASSQDTVVGKAF
-	TRBV6-5	10	TRBJ2-2	ARGGGTGELF
-	TRBV20-1	10	TRBJ2-6	SASSGANVLT
-	TRBV6-6	13	TRBJ1-6	ASTRPGQYNSPLH
TRBD1	TRBV5-1	13	TRBJ1-1	ASRAGTGGVYEAF
-	TRBV7-2	12	TRBJ2-3	ASRLRANTDTQY
-	TRBV5-6	15	TRBJ1-5	ASSLAGGEGLDQPQH
TRBD1	TRBV20-1	14	TRBJ2-6	SASQGASSGANVLT
-	TRBV28	10	TRBJ1-6	ASSPNNSPLH
-	TRBV11-3	11	TRBJ1-3	ASSATSGNTIY
-	TRBV12-3/TRBV12-4	11	TRBJ1-2	ASSFLDSYGYT
-	TRBV30	9	TRBJ2-7	AWSPNYEQY
TRBD2	TRBV5-6	13	TRBJ2-7	ASSLALAGVYEQY
-	TRBV28	9	TRBJ2-3	ASSFLDTQY
-	TRBV4-3	14	TRBJ1-1	ASSQDLGDGNTEAF
-	TRBV29-1	9	TRBJ1-1	SARGNTEAF
-	TRBV6-2/TRBV6-3	14	TRBJ1-4	ASSLTPGGLAEKLF
-	TRBV19	12	TRBJ2-2	ASSIGRYTGELF
TRBD1	TRBV5-4	13	TRBJ2-5	ASSFPQGAQETQY
TRBD1	TRBV18	13	TRBJ2-5	ASSSGTGPQETQY
-	TRBV3-1/TRBV3-2	12	TRBJ1-2	ASSQDFFGTTYT
-	TRBV7-2	11	TRBJ2-6	ASSLGGANVLT
TRBD2	TRBV6-1	14	TRBJ2-1	ASSALAGGQREEQF
-	TRBV28	12	TRBJ1-5	ASSWGGLKQPQH
-	TRBV19	19	TRBJ1-4	ASSIIRPGSGGFGRNEKLF
TRBD2	TRBV7-6	14	TRBJ2-7	ASSASLGTSSYEQY
TRBD2	TRBV28	13	TRBJ2-2	ASEPGRINTGELF
-	TRBV28	12	TRBJ1-2	ASTLSGGSYGYT
-	TRBV18	15	TRBJ2-2	ASSPPGQGPHTGELF